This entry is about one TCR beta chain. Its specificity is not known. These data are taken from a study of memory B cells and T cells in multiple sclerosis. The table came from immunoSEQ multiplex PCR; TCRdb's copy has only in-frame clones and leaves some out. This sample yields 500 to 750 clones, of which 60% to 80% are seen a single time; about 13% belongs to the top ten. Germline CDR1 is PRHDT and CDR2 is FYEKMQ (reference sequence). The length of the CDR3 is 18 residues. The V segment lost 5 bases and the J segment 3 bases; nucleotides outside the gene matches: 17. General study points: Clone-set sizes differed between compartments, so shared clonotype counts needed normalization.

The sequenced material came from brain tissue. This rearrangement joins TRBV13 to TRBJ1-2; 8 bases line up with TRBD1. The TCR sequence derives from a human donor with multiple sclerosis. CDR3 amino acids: CASSQGASGGGGDYGYTF. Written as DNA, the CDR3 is TGTGCCAGCAGCCAGGGGGCGTCAGGGGGCGGGGGCGACTATGGCTACACCTTC.